These 26 T cell receptor beta chains share one sample of origin, sequenced in a study of shared clonotypes between healthy human individuals. Using immunoSEQ multiplex PCR, the repertoire was profiled, and TCRdb retains in-frame clones only, with some absent. Seen here are hundreds of thousands of clones, 73% observed once, and the top ten hold about 1.8%. Material: memory CD4+ T cells sorted from blood. This sample's subset: CD45RA-negative fraction. These receptors were obtained from a woman under 40 in good health.

Of note for this clone: At one end, the junction sequence differs from germline, possibly due to a read error. The chain is built from TRBV14 and TRBJ1-2; D is undetermined. The V gene's germline CDR1 is SGHDN and CDR2 FVKESK. There are 12 residues in the CDR3. Written as DNA, the CDR3 is TGTGCTAGCAGCATGCTAAACTATGGCTACATCTTC. The encoded protein is CASSMLNYGYIF. Supplemented by reference TRBV14 and TRBJ1-2, the full variable domain reads EAGVTQFPSHSVIEKGQTVTLRCDPISGHDNLYWYRRVMGKEIKFLLHFVKESKQDESGMPNNRFLAERTGGTYSTLKVQPAELEDSGVYFCASSMLNYGYIFGSGTRLTVV.

V is TRBV6-5 and J is TRBJ2-5, with D perhaps matching TRBD2 (5 bases). The CDR3 extends over 14 amino acids. V lost 7 bases to trimming and J lost 2 bases, with 14 bases between them. The germline CDR1 and CDR2 sequences are MNHEY and SVGAGI. The CDR3 loop reads CASKQPRGQETQYF. The CDR3 nucleotides are TGTGCCAGCAAGCAACCCCGGGGTCAAGAGACCCAGTACTTC.

The chain employs TRBV5-6 and TRBJ2-3, with TRBD2 as a possible D gene (5 bases). The CDR3 has 13 amino acids. From germline, CDR1 is SGHDT and CDR2 YYEEEE. V was clipped by 1 base and J by 4 bases, with 7 bases between them. CDR3 residues: CASSLRGPDTQYF. CDR3 nucleotides: TGTGCCAGCAGCTTGCGAGGGCCAGATACGCAGTATTTT.

V is TRBV30 and J is TRBJ2-3; D is unresolved. Germline values: CDR1 GTSNPN, CDR2 SVGIG (reference sequence). V was cut by 2 bases and J by 0 bases, with 12 bases left in between. The CDR3 consists of 15 residues. The CDR3 sequence: CAWSPYPASTDTQYF. The CDR3, as DNA: TGTGCCTGGAGTCCCTACCCGGCTAGCACAGATACGCAGTATTTT.

This chain uses TRBV5-4 with TRBJ2-3; D unresolved. Looked up from germline, CDR1 is SGHNT and CDR2 is YYREEE (reference sequence). V lost 1 base, J lost 2 bases, and 5 bases lay in between. This CDR3 has 13 residues. In nucleotides, the CDR3 is TGTGCCAGCAGCTTGAGGCCCACAGATACGCAGTATTTT. It yields the protein CASSLRPTDTQYF. The full variable domain, rest sourced from reference TRBV5-4 and TRBJ2-3, is ETGVTQSPTHLIKTRGQQVTLRCSSQSGHNTVSWYQQALGQGPQFIFQYYREEENGRGNFPPRFSGLQFPNYSSELNVNALELDDSALYLCASSLRPTDTQYFGPGTRLTVL.

This chain joins TRBV7-7 and TRBJ2-5; TRBD2 matches 14 bases. The CDR3 has 16 residues. Germline values: CDR1 SSHAT, CDR2 FNYEAQ (reference sequence). The ends lost 3 bases at V and 5 bases at J; junction bases unmatched: 5. The DNA for the CDR3 is TGTGCCAGCAGCTTGGGACTAGCGGGAGTGAAGGAGACCCAGTACTTC. It is translated as CASSLGLAGVKETQYF.

The chain recombines TRBV18 with TRBJ2-7; the D gene is possibly TRBD2 (5 bases). Per the germline V gene, CDR1 is KGHSH and CDR2 is LQKENI. The V gene lost 0 bases and the J gene lost 3 bases, with 12 bases spanning the gap. This CDR3 contains 15 residues. The CDR3 DNA reads TGTGCCAGCTCACCACCTGCACGAGGGAACTACGAGCAGTACTTC. Translating gives CASSPPARGNYEQYF.

The chain is built from TRBV5-1 and TRBJ2-1; D remains ambiguous. The V end lost 0 bases, the J end lost 3 bases, and 10 bases lay between the germline ends. The CDR3 runs 15 residues. CDR1 is SGHRS and CDR2 is YFSETQ in the germline V gene. DNA of the CDR3: TGCGCCAGCAGCTTGGATATAGCAGACTACAATGAGCAGTTCTTC. Residues: CASSLDIADYNEQFF.

This sequence joins TRBV7-9 and TRBJ2-5; maybe TRBD1 (5 bases). The germline V and J ends were trimmed by 3 bases and 4 bases, with 15 bases remaining between them. The CDR3 loop spans 15 amino acids. The germline V gene encodes CDR1 SEHNR and CDR2 FQNEAQ (reference sequence). The CDR3 sequence: CASSFVQGSTETQYF. CDR3 nucleotides: TGTGCCAGCAGCTTCGTGCAGGGATCGACAGAGACCCAGTACTTC.

This chain connects TRBV4-1 to TRBJ1-1, with D possibly TRBD1 on 6 matching bases. V was cut by 1 base and J by 8 bases, with 14 bases left in between. Per the germline V gene, CDR1 is MGHRA and CDR2 is YSYEKL. The CDR3 covers 14 residues. As DNA, the CDR3 is TGCGCCAGCAGCCAAGTACAGGGCATTGAAGAAGCTTTCTTT. It specifies CASSQVQGIEEAFF.

The chain has TRBV7-9 and TRBJ1-1, with 9 bases fitting TRBD1. CDR1 is SEHNR and CDR2 is FQNEAQ in the germline V gene (reference sequence). The CDR3 is 14 amino acids. The V and J ends lost 2 bases and 8 bases, in that order; junction bases with no gene match: 6. In DNA form, the CDR3 reads TGTGCCAGCAGCTTACAGGGACAGGGACAGGAAGCTTTCTTT. It is translated as CASSLQGQGQEAFF. Combining the CDR3 with reference TRBV7-9 and TRBJ1-1 gives the whole variable domain DTGVSQNPRHKITKRGQNVTFRCDPISEHNRLYWYRQTLGQGPEFLTYFQNEAQLEKSRLLSDRFSAERPKGSFSTLEIQRTEQGDSAMYLCASSLQGQGQEAFFGQGTRLTVV.

This clone was seen only once. The chain is built from TRBV28 and TRBJ1-1, with 7 bases lining up with TRBD1. The V segment lost 5 bases and the J segment 0 bases; nucleotides outside the gene matches: 6. The germline CDR1 and CDR2 sequences are MDHEN and SYDVKM. The length of the CDR3 is 15 residues. The CDR3, as DNA: TGTGCCAGCAGTCCTAGACAGGGTCTGAACACTGAAGCTTTCTTT. Translating gives CASSPRQGLNTEAFF.

The chain carries TRBV28 and TRBJ2-1, with 7 bases lining up with TRBD1. The length of the CDR3 is 17 residues. Trimming cost V 3 bases and J 4 bases; bases outside gene matches: 12. Germline V gives CDR1 MDHEN, CDR2 SYDVKM. CDR3 nucleotides: TGTGCCAGCAGTTTTCTGAGGACAGGTAAATTATACAATGAGCAGTTCTTC. Protein sequence: CASSFLRTGKLYNEQFF.

The J gene is TRBJ1-2, the V gene TRBV14, with unresolved D. Germline-derived CDR1 and CDR2 are SGHDN and FVKESK. This CDR3 is built from 13 residues. V was pared by 0 bases and J by 8 bases, with 10 bases between. The DNA for the CDR3 is TGTGCCAGCAGCCAAGAACGAAGAGGAGGCTACACCTTC. It yields the protein CASSQERRGGYTF.

This sequence joins TRBV9 and TRBJ1-2; D is uncertain. V lost 0 bases and J 4 bases, leaving 13 bases between the germline ends. The CDR3 is made up of 15 amino acids. Germline values: CDR1 SGDLS, CDR2 YYNGEE. The CDR3 nucleotides read TGTGCCAGCAGCGTAGCTCCCCAGGCTCTCTATGGCTACACCTTC. Translating gives CASSVAPQALYGYTF.

This clone occurred a few times. The chain carries TRBV6-5 and TRBJ1-1; D is possibly TRBD1 (6 bases). In germline, CDR1 is MNHEY, CDR2 SVGAGI. The CDR3 contains 15 residues. The V end was cut by 7 bases, the J end by 0 bases, with 15 bases between. This CDR3 reads CASTGGRGVNTEAFF. In DNA form, the CDR3 reads TGTGCCAGCACGGGCGGGAGGGGGGTGAACACTGAAGCTTTCTTT.

Only one count was recorded for this clone. J is TRBJ2-7 and V is TRBV15; D not certain. Germline V gene sequence: CDR1 LNHNV, CDR2 YYDKDF (reference sequence). With 3 bases removed from V and 5 bases from J, the gap between germline ends came to 11 bases. The CDR3 covers 13 residues. The CDR3 DNA reads as TGTGCCACCAGCAGTCGGGTACGGGACGAGCAGTACTTC. Amino acids: CATSSRVRDEQYF.

The J gene is TRBJ1-3, the V gene TRBV4-1; D not certain. Germline V gene sequence: CDR1 MGHRA, CDR2 YSYEKL. This CDR3 region has 16 residues. Trimming pared 4 bases from V and 1 base from J, leaving 14 bases between. CDR3 residues: CASSRTLGGSGNTIYF. The CDR3 DNA sequence: TGCGCCAGCAGCCGAACTTTGGGAGGGTCTGGAAACACCATATATTTT.

V gene TRBV4-2 combines with J gene TRBJ2-1; 8 nucleotides match TRBD1. Unmatched junction bases numbered 3, after V lost 5 bases and J lost 12 bases. The germline gives CDR1 LGHNA, CDR2 YNFKEQ. The CDR3 totals 11 residues. The CDR3 sequence: CASSDDRGQFF. For the CDR3, the DNA is TGTGCCAGCAGCGACGACAGGGGGCAGTTCTTC.

This clone has just a few counts. Within the sample, other DNA sequences also encode this same CDR3. This chain links TRBV28 with TRBJ1-5; the D is unclear. Trimming stripped 1 base from V and 4 bases from J, with 5 bases between. This CDR3 has 13 residues. Germline CDR1 is MDHEN and CDR2 is SYDVKM. CDR3 sequence reads: CASSLYSNQPQHF. The CDR3 DNA reads as TGTGCCAGCAGTTTATACAGTAATCAGCCCCAGCATTTT.

The rearrangement uses TRBV7-2 and TRBJ2-1; the D is unclear. The CDR3 loop spans 13 amino acids. Between the trimmed V and J ends, which lost 4 bases and 2 bases, there was a span of 6 bases. Germline V gene data show CDR1 as SGHTA and CDR2 as FQGNSA. CDR3 sequence: CASSWFAYNEQFF. The DNA of the CDR3 is TGTGCCAGCAGCTGGTTTGCCTACAATGAGCAGTTCTTC.

The rearrangement uses TRBV6-1 and TRBJ1-5; D call uncertain. V was cut by 1 base and J by 5 bases, with 9 bases left in between. The CDR3 has 14 amino acids. CDR1 MNHNS and CDR2 SASEGT come from the germline V gene. CDR3 in amino acids: CASSEDRKYQPQHF. CDR3 DNA sequence: TGTGCCAGCAGTGAAGACAGAAAATATCAGCCCCAGCATTTT.

The V and J genes are TRBV27 and TRBJ2-5; D possibly corresponds to TRBD2 (6 bases). Germline assignment: CDR1 MNHEY and CDR2 SMNVEV (reference sequence). The germline V and J ends were trimmed by 10 bases and 6 bases, with 15 bases remaining between them. The CDR3 has 12 amino acids. The CDR3 DNA follows: TGTGCCACACGGGCGGGGCGGCAGACCCAGTACTTC. It yields the protein CATRAGRQTQYF.

In its sample, this clone was seen a few times. The J gene is TRBJ1-3, the V gene TRBV7-6, with D unresolved. Germline CDR1 SGHVS, CDR2 FNYEAQ. This CDR3 has 17 amino acids. V gave up 1 base and J gave up 0 bases, with 13 bases separating them. CDR3 sequence: CASSLGPGSFSGNTIYF. The CDR3 DNA reads as TGTGCCAGCAGCTTAGGCCCTGGGAGTTTCTCTGGAAACACCATATATTTT.

There are many counts of this clone. This chain uses TRBV6-4 with TRBJ1-1; 8 bases are shared with TRBD1. CDR1 is MRHNA, CDR2 SNTAGT, per germline. CDR3 length equals 13 residues. After removal of 6 bases from V and 3 bases from J, the junction contained 3 bases not matched to a gene. The CDR3 loop is CASSPDRDTEAFF. The CDR3 DNA reads TGTGCCAGCAGCCCGGACAGGGACACTGAAGCTTTCTTT.

V and J are TRBV7-9 and TRBJ2-3, with unresolved D. The length of the CDR3 is 12 residues. CDR1 SEHNR and CDR2 FQNEAQ come from the germline V gene (reference sequence). V dropped 3 bases and J dropped 4 bases, with 5 bases sitting between them. The CDR3 protein is CASSLSSDTQYF. CDR3 nucleotide sequence: TGTGCCAGCAGCTTGAGTTCAGATACGCAGTATTTT.